The present entry profiles one T cell receptor (beta chain) with its context. CDR3 length: 14 residues. V was cut by 8 bases and J by 0 bases, with 11 bases left in between. Germline CDR1 LNHNV, CDR2 YYDKDF (reference sequence). The sample originates from a study of blood T cell repertoires in COVID-19. In the study's own analysis: Scientists estimated how many nucleated cells there were by amplifying reference gene primers. Generated by immunoSEQ multiplex PCR, the TCRdb table keeps only in-frame clones and is missing some. V and J calls plus clone size are reproduced from that table; the DNA served to infer D and trimming. The table has about 240,000 clones, around 90% seen once.

The chain carries TRBV15 and TRBJ1-5, with D perhaps matching TRBD1 (5 bases). Sequencing was done on a sample of peripheral blood. This receptor was taken from a man aged 60 to 69 who had recovered from COVID-19. CDR3 loop: CATARGGSNQPQHF. The DNA of the CDR3 is TGTGCCACCGCCCGCGGGGGTAGCAATCAGCCCCAGCATTTT.